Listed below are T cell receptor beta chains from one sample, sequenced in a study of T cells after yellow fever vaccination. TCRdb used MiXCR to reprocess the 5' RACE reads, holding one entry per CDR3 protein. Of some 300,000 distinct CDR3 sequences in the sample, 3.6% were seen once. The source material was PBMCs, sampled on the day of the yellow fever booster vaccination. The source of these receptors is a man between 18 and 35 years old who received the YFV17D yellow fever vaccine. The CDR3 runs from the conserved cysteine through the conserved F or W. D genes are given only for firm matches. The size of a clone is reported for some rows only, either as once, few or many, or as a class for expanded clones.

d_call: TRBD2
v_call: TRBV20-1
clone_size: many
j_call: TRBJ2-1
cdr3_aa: CSARELAGENEQFF
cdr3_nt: TGCAGTGCTAGAGAACTAGCGGGGGAAAATGAGCAGTTCTTC

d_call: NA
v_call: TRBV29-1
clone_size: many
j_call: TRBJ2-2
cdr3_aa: CSAVGTGELFF
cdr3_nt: TGCAGCGCCGTCGGGACCGGGGAGCTGTTTTTT

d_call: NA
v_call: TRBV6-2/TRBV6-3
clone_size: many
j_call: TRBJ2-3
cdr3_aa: CASHVGSDTTDTQYF
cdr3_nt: TGTGCCAGTCACGTGGGATCAGACACGACAGATACGCAGTATTTT

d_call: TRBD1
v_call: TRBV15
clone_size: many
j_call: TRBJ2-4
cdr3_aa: CATSRDAGTGGNIQYF
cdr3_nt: TGTGCCACCAGCAGAGATGCAGGGACAGGGGGCAACATTCAGTACTTC

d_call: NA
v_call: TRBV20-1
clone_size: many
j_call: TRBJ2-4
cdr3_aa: CSATAGVRAKNIQYF
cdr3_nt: TGCAGTGCTACGGCCGGGGTCCGAGCCAAAAACATTCAGTACTTC

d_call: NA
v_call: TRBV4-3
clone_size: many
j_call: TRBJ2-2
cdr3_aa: CASSQLDGGGNTGELFF
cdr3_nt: TGCGCCAGCAGCCAACTAGACGGGGGTGGGAACACCGGGGAGCTGTTTTTT

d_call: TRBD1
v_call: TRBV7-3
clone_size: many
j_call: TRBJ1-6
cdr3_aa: CASSRTGVNSPLHF
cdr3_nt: TGTGCCAGCAGTCGGACAGGGGTTAATTCACCCCTCCACTTT

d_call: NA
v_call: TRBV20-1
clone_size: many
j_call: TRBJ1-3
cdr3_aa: CSAKDRTSGNTIYF
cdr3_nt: TGCAGTGCTAAAGACAGGACCTCTGGAAACACCATATATTTT

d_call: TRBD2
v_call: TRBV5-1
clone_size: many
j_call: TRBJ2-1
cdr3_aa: CASTWTSGGEEQFF
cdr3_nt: TGCGCCAGCACCTGGACTAGCGGGGGGGAGGAGCAGTTCTTC

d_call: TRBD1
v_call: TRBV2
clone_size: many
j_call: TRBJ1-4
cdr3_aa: CASSSWTGTNEKLFF
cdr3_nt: TGTGCCAGCAGTAGTTGGACAGGGACCAATGAAAAACTGTTTTTT

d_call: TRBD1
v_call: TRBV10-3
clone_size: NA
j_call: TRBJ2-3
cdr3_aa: CAISEGTVITDTQYF
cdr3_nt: TGTGCCATCAGTGAGGGGACAGTGATAACAGATACGCAGTATTTT

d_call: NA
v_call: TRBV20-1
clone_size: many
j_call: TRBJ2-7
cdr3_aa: CSASRWGSSSYEQYF
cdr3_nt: TGCAGTGCTAGCCGCTGGGGCTCCAGCTCCTACGAGCAGTACTTC

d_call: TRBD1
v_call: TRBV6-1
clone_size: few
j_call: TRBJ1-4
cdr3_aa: CASSAGTADPELFF
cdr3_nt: TGTGCCAGCAGTGCCGGGACAGCGGACCCTGAACTGTTTTTT

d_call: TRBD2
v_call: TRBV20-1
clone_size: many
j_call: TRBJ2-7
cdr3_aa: CSAREASGASYEQYF
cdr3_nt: TGCAGTGCTAGAGAGGCTAGCGGGGCCTCCTACGAGCAGTACTTC

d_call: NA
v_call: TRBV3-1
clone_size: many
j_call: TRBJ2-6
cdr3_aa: CASSQLAYSGANVLTF
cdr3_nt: TGTGCCAGCAGCCAATTAGCGTACTCTGGGGCCAACGTCCTGACTTTC

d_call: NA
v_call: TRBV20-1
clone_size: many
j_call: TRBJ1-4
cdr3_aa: CSARDPQQGDEKLFF
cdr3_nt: TGCAGTGCTAGAGATCCCCAACAAGGTGATGAAAAACTGTTTTTT

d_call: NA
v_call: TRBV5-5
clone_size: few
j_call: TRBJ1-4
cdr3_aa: CASSLGVKDEKLFF
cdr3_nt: TGTGCCAGCAGCTTGGGGGTGAAGGATGAAAAACTGTTTTTT

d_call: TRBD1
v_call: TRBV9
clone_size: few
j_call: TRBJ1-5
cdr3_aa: CASSQTGGPTQPQHF
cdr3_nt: TGTGCCAGCAGCCAGACAGGGGGACCGACTCAGCCCCAGCATTTT

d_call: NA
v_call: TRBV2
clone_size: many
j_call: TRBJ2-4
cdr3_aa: CASRQMELAKNIQYF
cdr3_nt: TGTGCCAGCAGGCAAATGGAGCTAGCCAAAAACATTCAGTACTTC

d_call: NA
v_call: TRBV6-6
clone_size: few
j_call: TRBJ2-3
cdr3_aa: CASSYRPDTQYF
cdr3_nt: TGTGCCAGCAGTTACCGGCCAGATACGCAGTATTTT

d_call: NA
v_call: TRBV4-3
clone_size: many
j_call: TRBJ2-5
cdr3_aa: CASSQDVGRGETQYF
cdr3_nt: TGCGCCAGCAGCCAAGACGTCGGCAGGGGAGAGACCCAGTACTTC

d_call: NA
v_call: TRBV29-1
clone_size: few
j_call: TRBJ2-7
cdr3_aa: CSVGKGMSYEQYF
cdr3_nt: TGCAGCGTTGGGAAGGGGATGTCGTACGAGCAGTACTTC

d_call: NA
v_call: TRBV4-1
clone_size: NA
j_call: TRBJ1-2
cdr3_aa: CASSQDIPGWDGYTF
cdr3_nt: TGCGCCAGCAGCCAAGACATTCCGGGGTGGGACGGCTACACCTTC

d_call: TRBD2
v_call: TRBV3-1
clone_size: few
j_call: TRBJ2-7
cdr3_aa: CASSPQTSGVHEQYF
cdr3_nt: TGTGCCAGCAGCCCCCAGACTAGCGGGGTCCACGAGCAGTACTTC

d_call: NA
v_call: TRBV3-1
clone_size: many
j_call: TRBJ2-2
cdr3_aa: CASSLREYTGELFF
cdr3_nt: TGTGCCAGCAGCCTTCGGGAGTACACCGGGGAGCTGTTTTTT

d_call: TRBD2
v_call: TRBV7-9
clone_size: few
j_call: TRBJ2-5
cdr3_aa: CASSISGGKETQYF
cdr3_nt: TGTGCCAGCAGCATATCGGGGGGTAAAGAGACCCAGTACTTC

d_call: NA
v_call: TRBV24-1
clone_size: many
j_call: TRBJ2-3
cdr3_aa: CATSDLSDRTDTQYF
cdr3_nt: TGTGCCACCAGTGATTTGTCTGATCGCACAGATACGCAGTATTTT

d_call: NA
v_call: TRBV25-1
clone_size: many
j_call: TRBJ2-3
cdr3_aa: CASSGTGTDTQYF
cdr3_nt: TGTGCCAGCAGTGGAACCGGCACAGATACGCAGTATTTT

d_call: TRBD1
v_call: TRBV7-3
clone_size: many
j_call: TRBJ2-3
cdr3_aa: CASSSALIRGFKDTQYF
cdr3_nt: TGTGCCAGCAGCTCCGCCCTAATCAGGGGGTTCAAAGATACGCAGTATTTT

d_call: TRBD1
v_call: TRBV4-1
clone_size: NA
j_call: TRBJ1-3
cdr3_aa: CASSQVGTAHGNTIYF
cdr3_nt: TGCGCCAGCAGCCAAGTCGGGACAGCGCATGGAAACACCATATATTTT

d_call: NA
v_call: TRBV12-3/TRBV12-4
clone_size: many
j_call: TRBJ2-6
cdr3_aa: CASSWASGANVLTF
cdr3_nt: TGTGCCAGCAGTTGGGCTTCTGGGGCCAACGTCCTGACTTTC

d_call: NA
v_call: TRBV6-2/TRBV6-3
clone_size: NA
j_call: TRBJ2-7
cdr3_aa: CASSYGVVYEQYF
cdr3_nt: TGTGCCAGCAGTTACGGGGTTGTCTACGAGCAGTACTTC

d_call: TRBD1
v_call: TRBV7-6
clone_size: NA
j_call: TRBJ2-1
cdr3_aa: CASSRGQAIYNEQFF
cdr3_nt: TGTGCCAGCAGCCGCGGACAGGCGATCTACAATGAGCAGTTCTTC

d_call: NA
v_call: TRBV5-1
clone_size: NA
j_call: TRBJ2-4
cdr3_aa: CASSLLVGAAKNIQYF
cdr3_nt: TGCGCCAGCAGCCTTCTTGTGGGGGCAGCCAAAAACATTCAGTACTTC

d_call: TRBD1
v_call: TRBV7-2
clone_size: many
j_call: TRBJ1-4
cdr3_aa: CASSPQTGRISEKLFF
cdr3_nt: TGTGCCAGCAGCCCACAGACAGGGCGGATTTCTGAAAAACTGTTTTTT

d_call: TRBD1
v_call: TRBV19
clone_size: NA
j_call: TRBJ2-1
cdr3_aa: CASRTEDRDNEQFF
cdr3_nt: TGTGCCAGTAGGACGGAGGACAGGGACAATGAGCAGTTCTTC

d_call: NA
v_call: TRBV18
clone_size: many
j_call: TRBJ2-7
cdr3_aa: CASSPLTGPSYEQYF
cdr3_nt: TGTGCCAGCTCACCATTGACAGGACCCTCCTACGAGCAGTACTTC

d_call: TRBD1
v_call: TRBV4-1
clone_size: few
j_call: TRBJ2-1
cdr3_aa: CASSEDRSYNEQFF
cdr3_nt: TGCGCCAGCAGTGAGGACAGGTCCTACAATGAGCAGTTCTTC

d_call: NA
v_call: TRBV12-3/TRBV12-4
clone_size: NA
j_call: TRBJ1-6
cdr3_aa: CASSLAYRVKGSPLHF
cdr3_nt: TGTGCCAGCAGTTTAGCTTACAGGGTGAAGGGATCACCCCTCCACTTT

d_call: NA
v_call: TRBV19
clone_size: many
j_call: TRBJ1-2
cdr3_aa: CASSPGGHYGYTF
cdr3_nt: TGTGCCAGTAGTCCCGGGGGGCACTATGGCTACACCTTC

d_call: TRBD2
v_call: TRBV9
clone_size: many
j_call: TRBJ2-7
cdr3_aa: CASSVDSAGGLQYF
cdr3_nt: TGTGCCAGCAGCGTAGATTCTGCGGGGGGTTTGCAGTACTTC

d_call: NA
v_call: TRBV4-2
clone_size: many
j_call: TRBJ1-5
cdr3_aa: CASSQDSDQPQHF
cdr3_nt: TGTGCCAGCAGCCAAGATTCCGATCAGCCCCAGCATTTT

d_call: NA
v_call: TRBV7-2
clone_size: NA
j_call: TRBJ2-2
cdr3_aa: CASSGATTGELFF
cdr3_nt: TGTGCCAGCTCAGGGGCGACCACCGGGGAGCTGTTTTTT

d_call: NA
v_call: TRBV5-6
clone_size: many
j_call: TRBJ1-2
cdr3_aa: CASSLDRAHLYTF
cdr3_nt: TGTGCCAGCAGCTTGGACAGGGCCCACCTCTACACCTTC

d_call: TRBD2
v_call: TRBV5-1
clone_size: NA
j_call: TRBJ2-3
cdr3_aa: CASSPGTSGNTDTQYF
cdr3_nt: TGCGCCAGCAGCCCAGGGACTAGCGGAAACACAGATACGCAGTATTTT

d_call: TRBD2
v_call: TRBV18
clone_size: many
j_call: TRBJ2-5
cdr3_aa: CASSRNLAGGQETQYF
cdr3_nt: TGTGCCAGCTCACGGAATCTAGCGGGGGGACAAGAGACCCAGTACTTC

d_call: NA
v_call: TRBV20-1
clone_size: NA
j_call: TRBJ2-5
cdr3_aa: CSASGARETQYF
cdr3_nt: TGCAGTGCTAGTGGGGCCAGGGAGACCCAGTACTTC

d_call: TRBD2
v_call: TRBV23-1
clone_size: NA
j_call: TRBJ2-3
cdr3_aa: CASSRLAGGEYF
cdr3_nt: TGCGCCAGCAGCCGACTAGCGGGGGGCGAGTATTTT

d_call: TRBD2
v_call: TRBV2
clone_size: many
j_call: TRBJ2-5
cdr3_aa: CASSERLAGVETQYF
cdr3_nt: TGTGCCAGCAGTGAACGACTAGCGGGGGTAGAGACCCAGTACTTC

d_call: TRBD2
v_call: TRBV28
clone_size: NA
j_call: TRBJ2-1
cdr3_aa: CASRPTSGGASEQFF
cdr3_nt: TGTGCCAGCAGACCTACTAGCGGGGGGGCCAGTGAGCAGTTCTTC

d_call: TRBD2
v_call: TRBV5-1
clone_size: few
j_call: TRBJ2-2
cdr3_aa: CASSTSGVNTGELFF
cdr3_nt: TGCGCCAGCAGTACTAGCGGGGTGAACACCGGGGAGCTGTTTTTT

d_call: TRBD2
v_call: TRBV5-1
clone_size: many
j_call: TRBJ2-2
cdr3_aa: CASTRTSGVTGELFF
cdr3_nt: TGCGCCAGCACCCGGACTAGCGGGGTCACCGGGGAGCTGTTTTTT

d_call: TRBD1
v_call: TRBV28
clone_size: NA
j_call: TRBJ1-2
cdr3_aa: CASSSRDSYGYTF
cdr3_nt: TGTGCCAGCAGTTCCCGGGACAGCTATGGCTACACCTTC